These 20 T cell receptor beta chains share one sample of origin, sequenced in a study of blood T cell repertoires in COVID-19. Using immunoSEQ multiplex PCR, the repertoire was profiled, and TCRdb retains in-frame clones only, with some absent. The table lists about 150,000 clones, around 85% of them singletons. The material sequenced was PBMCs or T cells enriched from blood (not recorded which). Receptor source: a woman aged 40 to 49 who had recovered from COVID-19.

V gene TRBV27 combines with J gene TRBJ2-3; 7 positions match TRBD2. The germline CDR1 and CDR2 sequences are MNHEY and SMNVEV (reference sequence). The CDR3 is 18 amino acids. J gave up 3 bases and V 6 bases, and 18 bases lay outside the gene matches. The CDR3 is CASRIFSGGGSRTDTQYF. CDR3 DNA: TGTGCCAGCAGAATCTTCTCCGGGGGAGGGAGCAGGACAGATACGCAGTATTTT.

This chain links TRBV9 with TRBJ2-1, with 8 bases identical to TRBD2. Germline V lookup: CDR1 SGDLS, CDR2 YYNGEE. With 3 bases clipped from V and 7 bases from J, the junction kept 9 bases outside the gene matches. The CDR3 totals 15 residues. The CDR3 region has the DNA TGTGCCAGCAGCGCCCTAGCGGGTGGGGATAATGAGCAGTTCTTC. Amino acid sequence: CASSALAGGDNEQFF.

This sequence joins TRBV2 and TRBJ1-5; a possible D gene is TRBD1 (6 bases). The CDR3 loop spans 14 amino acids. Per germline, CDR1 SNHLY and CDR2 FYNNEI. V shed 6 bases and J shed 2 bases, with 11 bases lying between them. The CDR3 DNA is TGTGCCAGCAGGCAGGGGTTAGGCAATCAGCCCCAGCATTTT. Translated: CASRQGLGNQPQHF.

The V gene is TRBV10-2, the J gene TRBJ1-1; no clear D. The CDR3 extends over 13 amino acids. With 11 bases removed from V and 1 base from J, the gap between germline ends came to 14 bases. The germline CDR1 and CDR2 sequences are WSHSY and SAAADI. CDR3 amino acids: CASSSRWNTEAFF. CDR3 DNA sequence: TGCGCCTCTTCCTCCAGATGGAACACTGAAGCTTTCTTT.

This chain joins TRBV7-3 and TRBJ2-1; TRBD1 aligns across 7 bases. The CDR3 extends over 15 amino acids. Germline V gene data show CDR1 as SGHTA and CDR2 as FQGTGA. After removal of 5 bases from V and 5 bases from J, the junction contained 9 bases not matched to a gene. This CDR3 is CASSGQGTVHNEQFF. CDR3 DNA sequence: TGTGCCAGCAGCGGCCAAGGGACAGTTCACAATGAGCAGTTCTTC.

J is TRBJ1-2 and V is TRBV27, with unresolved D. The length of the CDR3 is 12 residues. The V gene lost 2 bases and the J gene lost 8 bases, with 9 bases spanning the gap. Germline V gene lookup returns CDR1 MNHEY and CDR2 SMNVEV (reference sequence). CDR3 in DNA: TGTGCCAGCAGTTTAGGATCGGGAGGCTACACCTTC. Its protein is CASSLGSGGYTF.

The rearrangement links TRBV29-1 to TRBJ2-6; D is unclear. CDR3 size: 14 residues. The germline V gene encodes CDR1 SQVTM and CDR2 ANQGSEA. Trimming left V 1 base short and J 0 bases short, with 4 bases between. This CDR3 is CSVEGDSGANVLTF. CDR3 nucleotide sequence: TGCAGCGTTGAAGGCGACTCTGGGGCCAACGTCCTGACTTTC.

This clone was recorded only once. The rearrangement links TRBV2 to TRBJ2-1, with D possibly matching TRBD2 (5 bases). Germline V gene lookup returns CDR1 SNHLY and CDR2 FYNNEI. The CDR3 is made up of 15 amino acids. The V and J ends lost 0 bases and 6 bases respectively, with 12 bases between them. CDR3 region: CASSEASLASNEQFF. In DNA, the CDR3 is TGTGCCAGCAGTGAAGCGAGTCTAGCCAGCAATGAGCAGTTCTTC.

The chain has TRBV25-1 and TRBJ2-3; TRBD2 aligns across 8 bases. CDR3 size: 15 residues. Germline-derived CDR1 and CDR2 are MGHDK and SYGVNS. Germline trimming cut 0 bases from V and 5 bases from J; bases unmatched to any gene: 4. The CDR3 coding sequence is TGTGCCAGCAGTGAATACGGGAGGGCCGGAGATACGCAGTATTTT. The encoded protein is CASSEYGRAGDTQYF.

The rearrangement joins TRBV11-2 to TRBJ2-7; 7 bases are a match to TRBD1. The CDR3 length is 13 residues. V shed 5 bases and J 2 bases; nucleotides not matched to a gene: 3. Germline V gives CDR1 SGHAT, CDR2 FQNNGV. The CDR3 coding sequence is TGTGCCAGCAGCCCAGGACAGGCCTACGAGCAGTACTTC. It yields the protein CASSPGQAYEQYF.

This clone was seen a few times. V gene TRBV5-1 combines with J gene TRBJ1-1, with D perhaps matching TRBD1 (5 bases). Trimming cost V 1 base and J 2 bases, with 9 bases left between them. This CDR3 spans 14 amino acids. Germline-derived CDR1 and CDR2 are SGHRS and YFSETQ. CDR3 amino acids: CASSLLQDNTEAFF. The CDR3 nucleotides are TGCGCCAGCAGCTTGCTACAGGATAACACTGAAGCTTTCTTT. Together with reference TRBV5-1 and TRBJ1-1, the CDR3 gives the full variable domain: KAGVTQTPRYLIKTRGQQVTLSCSPISGHRSVSWYQQTPGQGLQFLFEYFSETQRNKGNFPGRFSGRQFSNSRSEMNVSTLELGDSALYLCASSLLQDNTEAFFGQGTRLTVV.

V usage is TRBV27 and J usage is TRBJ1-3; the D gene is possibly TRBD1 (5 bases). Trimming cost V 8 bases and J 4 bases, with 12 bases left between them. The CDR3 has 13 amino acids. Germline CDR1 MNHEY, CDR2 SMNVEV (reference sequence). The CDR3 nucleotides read TGTGCCAGCCGTGGGGCCTGGGGAAACACCATATATTTT. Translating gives CASRGAWGNTIYF.

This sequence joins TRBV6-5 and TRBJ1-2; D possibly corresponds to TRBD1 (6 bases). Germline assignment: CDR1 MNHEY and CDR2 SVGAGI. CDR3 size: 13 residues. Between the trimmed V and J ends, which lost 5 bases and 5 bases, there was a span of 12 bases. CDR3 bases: TGTGCCAGCAGTCAAACCAGGGGTTATGGCTACACCTTC. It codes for CASSQTRGYGYTF.

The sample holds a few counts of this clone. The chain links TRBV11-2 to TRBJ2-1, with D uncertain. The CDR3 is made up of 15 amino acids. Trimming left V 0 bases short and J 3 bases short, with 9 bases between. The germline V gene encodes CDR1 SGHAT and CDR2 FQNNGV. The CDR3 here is CASSLERNGYNEQFF. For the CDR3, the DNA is TGTGCCAGCAGCTTAGAAAGAAACGGCTACAATGAGCAGTTCTTC.

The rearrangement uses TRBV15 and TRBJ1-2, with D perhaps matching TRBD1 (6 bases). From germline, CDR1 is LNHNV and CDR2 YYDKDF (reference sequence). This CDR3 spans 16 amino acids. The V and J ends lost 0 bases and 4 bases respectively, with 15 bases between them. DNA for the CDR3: TGTGCCACCAGCAGAGATCTACAGGGTCCTGTCTATGGCTACACCTTC. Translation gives CATSRDLQGPVYGYTF.

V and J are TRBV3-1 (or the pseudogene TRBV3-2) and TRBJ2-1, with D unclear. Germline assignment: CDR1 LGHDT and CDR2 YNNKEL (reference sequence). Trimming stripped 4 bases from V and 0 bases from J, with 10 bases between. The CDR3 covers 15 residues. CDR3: CASSLESFSYNEQFF. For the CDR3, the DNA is TGTGCCAGCAGCCTTGAGAGTTTCTCCTACAATGAGCAGTTCTTC.

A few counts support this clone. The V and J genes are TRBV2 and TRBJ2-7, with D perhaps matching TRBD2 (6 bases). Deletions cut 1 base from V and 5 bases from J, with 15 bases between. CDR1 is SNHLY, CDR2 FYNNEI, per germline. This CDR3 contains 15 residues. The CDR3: CASSEGRAIADEQYF. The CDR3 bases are TGTGCCAGCAGTGAAGGCAGAGCAATAGCGGACGAGCAGTACTTC.

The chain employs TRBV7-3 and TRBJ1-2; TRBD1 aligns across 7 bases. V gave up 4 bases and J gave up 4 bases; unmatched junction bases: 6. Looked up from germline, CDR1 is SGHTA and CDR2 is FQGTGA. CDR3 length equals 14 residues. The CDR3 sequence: CASSSNRGSYGYTF. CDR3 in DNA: TGTGCCAGCAGCTCAAACAGGGGAAGCTATGGCTACACCTTC.

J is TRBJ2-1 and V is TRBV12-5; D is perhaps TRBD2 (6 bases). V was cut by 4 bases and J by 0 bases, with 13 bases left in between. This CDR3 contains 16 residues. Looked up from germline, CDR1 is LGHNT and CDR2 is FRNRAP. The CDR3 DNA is TGTGCTAGTGGTTCCGGCTGGGGGGACTCCTACAATGAGCAGTTCTTC. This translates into CASGSGWGDSYNEQFF.

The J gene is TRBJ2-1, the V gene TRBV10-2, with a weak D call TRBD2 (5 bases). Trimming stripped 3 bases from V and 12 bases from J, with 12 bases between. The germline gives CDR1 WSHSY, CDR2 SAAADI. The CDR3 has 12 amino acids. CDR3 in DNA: TGCGCCAGCAGTGATTCCGTCAGCGGGCAGTTCTTC. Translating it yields CASSDSVSGQFF.